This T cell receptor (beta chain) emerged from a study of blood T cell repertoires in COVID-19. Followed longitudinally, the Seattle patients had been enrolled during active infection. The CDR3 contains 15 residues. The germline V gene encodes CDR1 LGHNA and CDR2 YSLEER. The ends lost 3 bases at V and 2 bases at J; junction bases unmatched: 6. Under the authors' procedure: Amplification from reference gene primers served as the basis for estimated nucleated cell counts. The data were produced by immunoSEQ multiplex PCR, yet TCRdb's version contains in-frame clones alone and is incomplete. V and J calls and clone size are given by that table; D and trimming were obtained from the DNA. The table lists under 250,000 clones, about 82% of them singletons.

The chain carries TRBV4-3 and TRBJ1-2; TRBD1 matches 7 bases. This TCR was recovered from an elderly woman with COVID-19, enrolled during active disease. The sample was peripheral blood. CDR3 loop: CASSQTGLRNYGYTF. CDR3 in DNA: TGCGCCAGCAGCCAGACAGGGCTGCGGAACTATGGCTACACCTTC.